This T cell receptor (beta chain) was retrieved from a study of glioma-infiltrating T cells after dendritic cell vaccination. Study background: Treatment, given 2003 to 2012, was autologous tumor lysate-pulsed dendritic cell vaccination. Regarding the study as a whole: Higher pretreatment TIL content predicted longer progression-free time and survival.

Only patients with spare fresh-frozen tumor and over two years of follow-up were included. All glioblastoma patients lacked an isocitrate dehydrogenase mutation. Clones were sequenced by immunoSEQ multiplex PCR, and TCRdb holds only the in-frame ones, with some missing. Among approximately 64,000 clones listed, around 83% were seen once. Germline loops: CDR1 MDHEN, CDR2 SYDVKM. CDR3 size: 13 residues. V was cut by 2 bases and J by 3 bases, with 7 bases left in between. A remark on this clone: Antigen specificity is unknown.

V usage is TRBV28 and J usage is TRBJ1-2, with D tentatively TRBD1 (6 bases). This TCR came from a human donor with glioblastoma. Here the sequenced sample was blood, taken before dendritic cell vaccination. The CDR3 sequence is CASSLRTDYGYTF. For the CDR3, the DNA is TGTGCCAGCAGTTTAAGGACAGACTATGGCTACACCTTC.